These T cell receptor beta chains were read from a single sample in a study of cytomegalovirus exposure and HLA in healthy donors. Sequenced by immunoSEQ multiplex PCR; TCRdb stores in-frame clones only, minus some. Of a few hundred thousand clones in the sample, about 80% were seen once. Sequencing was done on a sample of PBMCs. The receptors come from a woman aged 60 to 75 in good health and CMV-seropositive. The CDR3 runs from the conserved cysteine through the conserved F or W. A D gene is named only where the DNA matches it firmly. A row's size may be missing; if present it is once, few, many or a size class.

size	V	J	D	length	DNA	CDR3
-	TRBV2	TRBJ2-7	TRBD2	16	TGTGCCAGCAGTGATCAGGTAGCGGGAGCGTCCTACGAGCAGTACTTC	CASSDQVAGASYEQYF
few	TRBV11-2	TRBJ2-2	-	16	TGTGCCAGCAGCTTAATCCGGTTCGCGAACACCGGGGAGCTGTTTTTT	CASSLIRFANTGELFF
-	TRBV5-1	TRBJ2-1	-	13	TGCGCCAGCAGCTTGGCCCCAGACAATGAGCAGTTCTTC	CASSLAPDNEQFF
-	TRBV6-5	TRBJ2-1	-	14	TGTGCCAGCAGGGGAGCGGGTTCCTACAATGAGCAGTTCTTC	CASRGAGSYNEQFF
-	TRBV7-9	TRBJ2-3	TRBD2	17	TGTGCCAGCAGCCCACCCTTAGCGGGAGTGGGGGCAGATACGCAGTATTTT	CASSPPLAGVGADTQYF
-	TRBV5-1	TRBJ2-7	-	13	TGCGCCAGCAGCTTGGACATATCCTACGAGCAGTACTTC	CASSLDISYEQYF
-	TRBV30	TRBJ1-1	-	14	TGTGCCTGGAGTGTGAGCTTTTCGAACACTGAAGCTTTCTTT	CAWSVSFSNTEAFF
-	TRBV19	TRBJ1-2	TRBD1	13	TGTGCCAGTAGGGGGGGACAGGGCAGGAGCTACACCTTC	CASRGGQGRSYTF
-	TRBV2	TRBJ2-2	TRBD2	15	TGTGCCAGCAGTATGACTAGCGGGAGGGCCGGGGAGCTGTTTTTT	CASSMTSGRAGELFF
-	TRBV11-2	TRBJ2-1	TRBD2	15	TGTGCCAGCAGCTCACTAGCGGGGGGGATAAATGAGCAGTTCTTC	CASSSLAGGINEQFF
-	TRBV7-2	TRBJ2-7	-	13	TGTGCCAGCAGCTGGTACAGGGCGGAAGAGCAGTACTTC	CASSWYRAEEQYF
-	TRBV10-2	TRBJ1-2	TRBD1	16	TGCGCCAGCAGTGTCGACAGGGGGGGCCATGCCTATGGCTACACCTTC	CASSVDRGGHAYGYTF
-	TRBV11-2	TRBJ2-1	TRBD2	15	TGTGCCAGCAGCCCACTCGGGCGGGGGGGCTCTGAGCAGTTCTTC	CASSPLGRGGSEQFF
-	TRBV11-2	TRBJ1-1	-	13	TGTGCCAGCAGCCCCGGAGCAAACACTGAAGCTTTCTTT	CASSPGANTEAFF
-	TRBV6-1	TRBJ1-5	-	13	TGTGCCAGCAAGCCCACGGTCAATCAGCCCCAGCATTTT	CASKPTVNQPQHF
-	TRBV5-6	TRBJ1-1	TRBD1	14	TGTGCCAGCAGCTGGACAGGGGAGAACACTGAAGCTTTCTTT	CASSWTGENTEAFF
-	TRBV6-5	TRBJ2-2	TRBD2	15	TGTGCCAGCTCCTATACAGCGGGAAACACCGGGGAGCTGTTTTTT	CASSYTAGNTGELFF
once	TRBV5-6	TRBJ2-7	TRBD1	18	TGTGCCAGCAGCTATACCGGGACAGCACTGAGTAGCTCCTACGAGCAGTACTTC	CASSYTGTALSSSYEQYF
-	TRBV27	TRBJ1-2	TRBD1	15	TGTGCCAGCAGCCGTTTTCCGGGACAGGGCTATGGCTACACCTTC	CASSRFPGQGYGYTF
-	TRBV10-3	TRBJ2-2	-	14	TGTGCCATCAGTACTAGGGGGAGGGCCGGGGAGCTGTTTTTT	CAISTRGRAGELFF
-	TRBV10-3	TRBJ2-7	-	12	TGTGCCATCAGTGATCAGGCATACGAGCAGTACTTC	CAISDQAYEQYF
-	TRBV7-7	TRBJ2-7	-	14	TGTGCCAGCAGCCCGCTGACGGGGGCCTACGAGCAGTACTTC	CASSPLTGAYEQYF
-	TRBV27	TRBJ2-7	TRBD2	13	TGTGCCAGCAGTTTCGCGGGAGCTTACGAGCAGTACTTC	CASSFAGAYEQYF
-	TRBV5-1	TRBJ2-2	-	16	TGCGCCAGCAGCTTGGCCGGGGGGCCGGACACCGGGGAGCTGTTTTTT	CASSLAGGPDTGELFF
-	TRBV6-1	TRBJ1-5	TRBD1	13	TGTGCCAGCACGGACAGGGGAAGTCAGCCCCAGCATTTT	CASTDRGSQPQHF
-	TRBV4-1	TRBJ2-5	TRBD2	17	TGCGCCAGCAGCCAGGGAGGACTAGCGGGCTCCCAAGAGACCCAGTACTTC	CASSQGGLAGSQETQYF
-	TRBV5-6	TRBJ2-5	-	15	TGTGCCAGCAGCTTGACGGCAGGGGTCCAAGAGACCCAGTACTTC	CASSLTAGVQETQYF
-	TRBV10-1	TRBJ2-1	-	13	TGCGCCAGCAGTGACTCTAGCTCCCATGAGCAGTTCTTC	CASSDSSSHEQFF
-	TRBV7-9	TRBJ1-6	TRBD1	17	TGTGCCAGCAGCCCAAGACAGGGACCAGCTAATAATTCACCCCTCCACTTT	CASSPRQGPANNSPLHF
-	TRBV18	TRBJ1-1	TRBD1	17	TGTGCCAGCTCGCCCGGACAGGGACCCGGGATGAACACTGAAGCTTTCTTT	CASSPGQGPGMNTEAFF
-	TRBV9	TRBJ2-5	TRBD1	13	TGTGCCAGCAGCGAGGGGACAGGGTATGAGCAGTACTTC	CASSEGTGYEQYF